The clone carrying this T cell receptor (beta chain) was counted only a few times. The antigen is undetermined. This record belongs to a study of identical twins. The study, taken as a whole, reports: Fewer insertions marked abundant cord blood beta clonotypes; young adult naive trended weakly, memory not at all.

Trimming stripped 8 bases from V and 5 bases from J, with 11 bases between. Germline CDR1 and CDR2: GTSNPN and SVGIG (reference sequence). The length of the CDR3 is 11 residues. TCRdb re-called the 5' RACE reads with MiXCR, one entry per CDR3 protein. The repertoire holds over 600,000 distinct CDR3 sequences, with around 21% as singletons. The same data also contributed to another study, on T cells expressing NK-cell markers. That investigation notes: Cells sorted as CD3+CD56+NKG2C+, CD3+CD56+NKG2C- and CD3+CD56-NKG2C+ T cells supplied the TCR beta repertoires. For 5 to 7 donors, the dominant NKG2C+ clonotypes made up about 1.0-7.5% of their CD8+ T cells.

The source material was PBMCs. V and J are TRBV30 and TRBJ2-3; D might be TRBD1 (5 bases). The sequence was collected from a woman aged 18-30 years in good health. The CDR3 sequence: CALEQGDTQYF. The CDR3 region has the DNA TGTGCCCTGGAGCAGGGAGATACGCAGTATTTT.